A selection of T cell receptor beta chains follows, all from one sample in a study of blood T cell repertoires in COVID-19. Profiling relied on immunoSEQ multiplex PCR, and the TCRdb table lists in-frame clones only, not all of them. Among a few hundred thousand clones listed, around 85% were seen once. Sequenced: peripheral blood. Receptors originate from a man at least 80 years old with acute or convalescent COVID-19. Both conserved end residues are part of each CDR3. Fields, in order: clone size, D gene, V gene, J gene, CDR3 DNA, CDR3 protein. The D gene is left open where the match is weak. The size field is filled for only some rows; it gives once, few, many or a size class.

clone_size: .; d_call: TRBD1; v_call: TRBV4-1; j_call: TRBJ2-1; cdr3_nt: TGCGCCAGCAGGCAGCCGGGACAGGGCAATGAGCAGTTCTTC; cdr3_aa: CASRQPGQGNEQFF
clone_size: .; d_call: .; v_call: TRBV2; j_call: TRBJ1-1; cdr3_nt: TGTGCCAGCAGATACAGAGACATGAACACTGAAGCTTTCTTT; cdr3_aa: CASRYRDMNTEAFF
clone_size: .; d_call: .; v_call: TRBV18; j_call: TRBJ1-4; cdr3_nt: TGTGCCAGCTCTACAGGTTTTAATGAAAAACTGTTTTTT; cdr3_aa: CASSTGFNEKLFF
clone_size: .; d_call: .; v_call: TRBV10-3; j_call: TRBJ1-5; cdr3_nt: TGTGCCATCAGTGAGTCGGGCTTTGCCAATCAGCCCCAGCATTTT; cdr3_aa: CAISESGFANQPQHF
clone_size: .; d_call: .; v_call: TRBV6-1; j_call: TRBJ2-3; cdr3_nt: TGTGCCAGCAGTGCGAGCCAAAACCCTAGCACAGATACGCAGTATTTT; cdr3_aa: CASSASQNPSTDTQYF
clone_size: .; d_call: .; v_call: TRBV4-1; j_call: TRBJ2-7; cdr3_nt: TGCGCCAGCAGCCCCACCTCGTGGGGGGTGGGCGAGCAGTACTTC; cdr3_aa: CASSPTSWGVGEQYF
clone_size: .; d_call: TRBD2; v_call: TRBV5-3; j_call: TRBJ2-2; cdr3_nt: TGTGCCAGACCTTTAGCGGGAGTCGACACCGGGGAGCTGTTTTTT; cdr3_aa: CARPLAGVDTGELFF
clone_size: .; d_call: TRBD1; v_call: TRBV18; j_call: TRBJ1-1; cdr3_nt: TGTGCCAGCTCACCACAGAGAACCGGGACAGGGGGCGTCGGGAACACTGAAGCTTTCTTT; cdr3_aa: CASSPQRTGTGGVGNTEAFF
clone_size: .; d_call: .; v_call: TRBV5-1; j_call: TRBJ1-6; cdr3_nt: TGCGCCAGCAGCTCGACAGATAATAATTCACCCCTCCACTTT; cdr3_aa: CASSSTDNNSPLHF
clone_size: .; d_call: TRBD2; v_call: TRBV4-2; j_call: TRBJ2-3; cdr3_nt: TGTGCCAGCAGCGACTCGGGAGGGGATACGCAGTATTTT; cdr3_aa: CASSDSGGDTQYF
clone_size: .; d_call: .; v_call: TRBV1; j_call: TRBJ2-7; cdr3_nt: TGCACCAGCAGCCAAGATACTGGGACAGGGGACTTTAGCCACGAGCAGTACTTC; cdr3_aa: CTSSQDTGTGDFSHEQYF
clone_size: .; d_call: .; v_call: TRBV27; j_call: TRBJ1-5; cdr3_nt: TGTGCCAGCAGTTTGGGGGGATTACGCAATCAGCCCCAGCATTTT; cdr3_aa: CASSLGGLRNQPQHF
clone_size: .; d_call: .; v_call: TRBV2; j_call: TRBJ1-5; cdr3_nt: TGTGCCAGCAGTGAGGACTCCTATCAGCCCCAGCATTTT; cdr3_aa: CASSEDSYQPQHF
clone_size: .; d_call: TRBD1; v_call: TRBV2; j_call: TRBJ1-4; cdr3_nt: TGTGCCAGCAGTAGGCAGGGGGCAACTAATGAAAAACTGTTTTTT; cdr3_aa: CASSRQGATNEKLFF
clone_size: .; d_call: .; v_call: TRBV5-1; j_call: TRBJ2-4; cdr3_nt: TGCGCCAGCAGCCTGACTAGATGGAGCATTCAGTACTTC; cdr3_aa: CASSLTRWSIQYF
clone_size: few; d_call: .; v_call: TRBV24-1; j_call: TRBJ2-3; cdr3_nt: TGTGCCACCGGGAGCGGATTAAGCACCTCTAGCACAGATACGCAGTATTTT; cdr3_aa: CATGSGLSTSSTDTQYF
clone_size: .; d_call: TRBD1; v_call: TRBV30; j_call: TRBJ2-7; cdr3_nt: TGTGCCTGGGGCCCCGGGACAGGGTTCCACGAGCAGTACTTC; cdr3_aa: CAWGPGTGFHEQYF
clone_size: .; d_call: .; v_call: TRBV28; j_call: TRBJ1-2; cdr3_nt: TGTGCCAGCAGTGATAGGGGAATGCGTGGCTACACCTTC; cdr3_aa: CASSDRGMRGYTF
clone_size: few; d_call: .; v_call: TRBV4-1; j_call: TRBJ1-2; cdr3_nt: TGCGCCAGCAGCCCCGCCGTAGGGGAAGTAGGGTATGGCTACACCTTC; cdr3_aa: CASSPAVGEVGYGYTF
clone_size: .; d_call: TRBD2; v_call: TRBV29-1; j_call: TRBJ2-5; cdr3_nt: TGCAGCGTTGTCGCTAGCGGGAGGGAAGAGACCCAGTACTTC; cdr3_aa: CSVVASGREETQYF
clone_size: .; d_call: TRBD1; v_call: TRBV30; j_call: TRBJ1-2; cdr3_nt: TGTGCCTGGAAGAGGGGGCGGGCTGGCTACACCTTC; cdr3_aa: CAWKRGRAGYTF
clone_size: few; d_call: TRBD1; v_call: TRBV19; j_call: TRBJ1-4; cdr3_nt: TGTGCCAGTAGTACAATCGGACAGGTCGCTAATGAAAAACTGTTTTTT; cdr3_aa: CASSTIGQVANEKLFF
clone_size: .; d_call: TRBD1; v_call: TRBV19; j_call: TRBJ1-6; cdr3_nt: TGTGCCACCGGGACAGGGCCCTCACCCCTCCACTTT; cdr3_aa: CATGTGPSPLHF
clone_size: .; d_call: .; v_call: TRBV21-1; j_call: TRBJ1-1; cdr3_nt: TGTGCCAGCAGCAAAAAGACGGGGACAGGTAGCATGAACACTGAAGCTTTCTTT; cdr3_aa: CASSKKTGTGSMNTEAFF
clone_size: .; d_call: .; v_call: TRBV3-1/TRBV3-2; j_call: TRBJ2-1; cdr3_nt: TGTGCCAGCAGCCAAGCAGGCTCGGGATCCTACAATGAGCAGTTCTTC; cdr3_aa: CASSQAGSGSYNEQFF
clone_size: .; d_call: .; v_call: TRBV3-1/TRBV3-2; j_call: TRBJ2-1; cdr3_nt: TGTGCCAGCAGCCAAGCCCTCATGTTGGGGGGGCATGGTGAGCAGTTCTTC; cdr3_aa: CASSQALMLGGHGEQFF
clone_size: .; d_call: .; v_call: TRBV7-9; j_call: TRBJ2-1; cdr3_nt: TGTGCCAGCAGCCCCTCCGACTTGTCCTACAATGAGCAGTTCTTC; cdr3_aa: CASSPSDLSYNEQFF
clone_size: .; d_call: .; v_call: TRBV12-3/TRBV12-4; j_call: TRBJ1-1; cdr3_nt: TGTGCCAGCAGTTTAGCCCAAGCCCGAGCAGCTTTCTTT; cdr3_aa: CASSLAQARAAFF
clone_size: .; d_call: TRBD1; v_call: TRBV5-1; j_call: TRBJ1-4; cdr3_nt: TGCGCCAGCAGCTATACGGGACAGGGAGAAGAAAAACTGTTTTTT; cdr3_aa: CASSYTGQGEEKLFF
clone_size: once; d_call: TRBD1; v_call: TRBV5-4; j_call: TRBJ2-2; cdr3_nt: TGTGCCAGCAGGGGACAGGGGAACACCGGGGAGCTGTTTTTT; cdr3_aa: CASRGQGNTGELFF
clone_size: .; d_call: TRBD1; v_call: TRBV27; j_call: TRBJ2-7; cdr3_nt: TGTGCCAGCAGTTTGGGAACAGGGGGATCCTACGAGCAGTACTTC; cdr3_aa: CASSLGTGGSYEQYF
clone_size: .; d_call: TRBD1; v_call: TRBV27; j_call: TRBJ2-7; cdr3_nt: TGTGCCAGCAGCAATTACAGGGGCTGGGGGGAGCAGTACTTC; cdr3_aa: CASSNYRGWGEQYF
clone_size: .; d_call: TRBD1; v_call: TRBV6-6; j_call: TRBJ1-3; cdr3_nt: TGTGCCAGCAGAGACAGGGGGCGCTCTGGAAACACCATATATTTT; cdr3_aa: CASRDRGRSGNTIYF
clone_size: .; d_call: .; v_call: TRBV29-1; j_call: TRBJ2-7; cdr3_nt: TGCAGCGTTGAAGGGAAGGCCGCCAGGGAGCAGTACTTC; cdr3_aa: CSVEGKAAREQYF
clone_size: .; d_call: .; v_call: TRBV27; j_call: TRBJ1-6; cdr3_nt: TGTGCCAGCAGTTTCTCCCACTCCGGGACTTTTAGCTCACCCCTCCACTTT; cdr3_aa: CASSFSHSGTFSSPLHF
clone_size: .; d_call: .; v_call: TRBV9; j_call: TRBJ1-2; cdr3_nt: TGTGCCAGCAGCGCTACAGGGTCCCGGGGCTATGGCTACACCTTC; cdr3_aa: CASSATGSRGYGYTF
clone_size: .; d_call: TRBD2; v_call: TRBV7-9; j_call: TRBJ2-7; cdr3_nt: TGTGCCAGCAGCTCCTGGACTAGCGGCGCGACCTACGAGCAGTACTTC; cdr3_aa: CASSSWTSGATYEQYF
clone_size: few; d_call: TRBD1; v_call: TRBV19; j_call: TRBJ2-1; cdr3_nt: TGTGCCAGTAGTACCTTACAGGGGGCGATTTCCTACAATGAGCAGTTCTTC; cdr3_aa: CASSTLQGAISYNEQFF
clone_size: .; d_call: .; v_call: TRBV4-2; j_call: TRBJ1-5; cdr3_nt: TGTGCCAGCAGCCATGAAACAGGGACCGGGTGGTCCCAGCATTTT; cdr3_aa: CASSHETGTGWSQHF
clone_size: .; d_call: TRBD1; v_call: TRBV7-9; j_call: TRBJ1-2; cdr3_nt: TGTGCCAGCAGCTGGAGACAGGGAGCCTATGGCTACACCTTC; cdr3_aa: CASSWRQGAYGYTF